Below, 12 T cell receptor beta chains from the same sample are listed, as sequenced in a study of cytomegalovirus exposure and HLA in healthy donors. The PCR ran on 60 Vbeta and 13 Jbeta primers. Sequencing used immunoSEQ multiplex PCR; TCRdb keeps in-frame clones, though not all of them. The sample shows under 200,000 clones, 55% to 70% of them seen only once. The sequencing sample was made of PBMCs. Receptor source: a woman in her 40s in good health and CMV-seropositive.

The rearrangement uses TRBV19 and TRBJ2-5, with 8 bases that match TRBD2. After removal of 5 bases from V and 3 bases from J, the junction contained 2 bases not matched to a gene. Germline V gives CDR1 LNHDA, CDR2 SQIVND (reference sequence). CDR3 length: 13 residues. CDR3 nucleotides: TGTGCCAGTAGTGTACTAGCGGAAGAGACCCAGTACTTC. Translating it yields CASSVLAEETQYF.

The chain carries TRBV29-1 and TRBJ2-1, with 12 bases fitting TRBD2. Germline V CDR1 and CDR2: SQVTM, ANQGSEA. The CDR3 is 12 residues long. V gave up 7 bases and J gave up 5 bases; unmatched junction bases: 0. The CDR3 sequence: CSASGRDNEQFF. DNA of the CDR3: TGCAGCGCTAGCGGGAGGGACAATGAGCAGTTCTTC.

This clone was observed a handful of times. The chain carries TRBV19 and TRBJ2-7, with TRBD2 identical over 10 bases. Trimming took 9 bases from V and 2 from J; bases not matched to a gene: 7. The germline V gene has CDR1 LNHDA and CDR2 SQIVND (reference sequence). This CDR3 is 14 amino acids long. The CDR3 here is CASHSGGTPYEQYF. The DNA for the CDR3 is TGTGCCAGCCATAGCGGGGGGACCCCCTACGAGCAGTACTTC.

This sequence joins TRBV7-2 and TRBJ1-5; 8 bases fit TRBD1. Looked up from germline, CDR1 is SGHTA and CDR2 is FQGNSA. The CDR3 runs 15 residues. The J segment lost 3 bases and the V segment lost 4 bases, leaving 5 bases of the junction unmatched. CDR3 DNA sequence: TGTGCCAGCAGCTCGCAGGGGGCGAACAATCAGCCCCAGCATTTT. It is translated as CASSSQGANNQPQHF. The full variable domain, with the rest looked up from reference TRBV7-2 and TRBJ1-5, is GAGVSQSPSNKVTEKGKDVELRCDPISGHTALYWYRQSLGQGLEFLIYFQGNSAPDKSGLPSDRFSAERTGGSVSTLTIQRTQQEDSAVYLCASSSQGANNQPQHFGDGTRLSIL.

The J gene is TRBJ1-4, the V gene TRBV28, with no clear D. The CDR3 is made up of 11 amino acids. V lost 10 bases, J lost 1 base, and 4 bases lay in between. CDR1 and CDR2 (germline): MDHEN, SYDVKM. For the CDR3, the DNA is TGTGCCACCCTAACTAATGAAAAACTGTTTTTT. Its translation: CATLTNEKLFF.

The chain joins TRBV14 to TRBJ2-3; 13 nucleotides line up with TRBD2. The CDR3 has 19 amino acids. Trimming took 0 bases from V and 1 from J; bases not matched to a gene: 7. Germline assignment: CDR1 SGHDN and CDR2 FVKESK. The CDR3 loop is CASSQEGTSGAGGTDTQYF. The CDR3 DNA reads as TGTGCCAGCAGCCAAGAGGGGACTAGCGGGGCTGGGGGCACAGATACGCAGTATTTT.

This clone was seen a few times. The V call is TRBV6-5, the J call TRBJ2-5; D might be TRBD1 (5 bases). Germline V gene sequence: CDR1 MNHEY, CDR2 SVGAGI. The CDR3 extends over 13 amino acids. V gave up 5 bases and J gave up 5 bases, with 12 bases separating them. The chain's CDR3 is CASSTPGQETQYF. DNA of the CDR3: TGTGCCAGCAGTACCCCAGGGCAGGAGACCCAGTACTTC.

This clone occurred a few times. The DNA of the CDR3 is TGTGCCAGCAGCCCATGGACTAGCGGGAGTACAGAGACCCAGTACTTC. Translated, it gives CASSPWTSGSTETQYF. This chain links TRBV11-2 with TRBJ2-5, with 13 bases aligning to TRBD2. Germline CDR1 reads SGHAT; CDR2 reads FQNNGV. The V and J ends lost 5 bases and 4 bases, in that order; junction bases with no gene match: 7. The CDR3 loop spans 16 amino acids.

This sequence joins TRBV5-1 and TRBJ2-7; the match to TRBD1 covers 8 bases. The germline gives CDR1 SGHRS, CDR2 YFSETQ. This CDR3 contains 18 residues. V shed 0 bases and J 3 bases; nucleotides not matched to a gene: 14. CDR3 sequence: CASSLVTGDRTIVYEQYF. DNA for the CDR3: TGCGCCAGCAGCTTGGTCACCGGGGACAGGACGATAGTCTACGAGCAGTACTTC.

This clone was observed a handful of times. The chain recombines TRBV4-1 with TRBJ1-4; D call uncertain. The V gene lost 2 bases and the J gene lost 8 bases, with 15 bases spanning the gap. Germline V gene data show CDR1 as MGHRA and CDR2 as YSYEKL. The CDR3 sequence is 15 residues long. As DNA, the CDR3 is TGCGCCAGCAGCCAACAAATACAGAACGACGAAAAACTGTTTTTT. The encoded protein is CASSQQIQNDEKLFF.

This chain uses TRBV27 with TRBJ2-3; 7 bases map to TRBD2. CDR3 length: 16 residues. V lost 5 bases and J lost 1; bases outside the gene matches: 9. Germline V gene data show CDR1 as MNHEY and CDR2 as SMNVEV (reference sequence). The CDR3 loop is CASSPLGGRRTDTQYF. CDR3 nucleotide sequence: TGTGCCAGCAGTCCCCTCGGCGGGAGACGCACAGATACGCAGTATTTT.

The chain has TRBV9 and TRBJ1-1, with TRBD1 identical over 8 bases. The germline gives CDR1 SGDLS, CDR2 YYNGEE. The CDR3 is made up of 21 amino acids. With V trimmed by 4 bases and J by 3 bases, 26 bases remained unmatched. CDR3 in amino acids: CASSKRIQGESFITSDTEAFF. CDR3 DNA: TGTGCCAGCAGCAAAAGGATACAGGGGGAGTCGTTTATTACGTCGGACACTGAAGCTTTCTTT.